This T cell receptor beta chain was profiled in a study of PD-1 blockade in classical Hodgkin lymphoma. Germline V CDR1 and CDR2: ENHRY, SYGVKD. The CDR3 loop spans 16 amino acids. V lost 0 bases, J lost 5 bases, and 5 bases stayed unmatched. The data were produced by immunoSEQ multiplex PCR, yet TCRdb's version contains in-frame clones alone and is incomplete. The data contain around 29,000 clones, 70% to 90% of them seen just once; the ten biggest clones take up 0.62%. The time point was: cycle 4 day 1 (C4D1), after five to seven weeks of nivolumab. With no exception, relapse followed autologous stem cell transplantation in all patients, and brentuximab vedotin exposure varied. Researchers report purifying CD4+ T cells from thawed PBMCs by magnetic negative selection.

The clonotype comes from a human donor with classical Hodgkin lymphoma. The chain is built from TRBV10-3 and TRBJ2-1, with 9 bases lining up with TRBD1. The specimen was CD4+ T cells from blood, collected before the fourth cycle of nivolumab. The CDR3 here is CAISESGTGLNNEQFF. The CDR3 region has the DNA TGTGCCATCAGTGAGTCGGGGACAGGGCTAAACAATGAGCAGTTCTTC.